The source of this TCR beta chain is a study of T-cell reconstitution after alpha-beta-depleted transplantation in children. The authors prepared the TCRbeta library with unique molecular identifiers. A single record per CDR3 protein comes from TCRdb applying MiXCR to the PCR reads. The sample holds around 480,000 distinct CDR3 sequences, less than 35% seen once. The receptor was isolated from a human donor who donated a stem cell graft to a child with aplastic anemia. The sample consisted of PBMCs from the stem cell graft donor, taken from the stem cell graft.

The CDR3 sequence is CASSSGGAGETGELFF. CDR3 in DNA: TGTGCCAGCAGCTCCGGTGGAGCGGGGGAGACCGGGGAGCTGTTTTTT. The J gene is TRBJ2-2, the V gene TRBV28; 8 bases align to TRBD2. CDR3 size: 16 residues. With V trimmed by 6 bases and J by 5 bases, 11 bases remained unmatched. Germline V gene lookup returns CDR1 MDHEN and CDR2 SYDVKM.